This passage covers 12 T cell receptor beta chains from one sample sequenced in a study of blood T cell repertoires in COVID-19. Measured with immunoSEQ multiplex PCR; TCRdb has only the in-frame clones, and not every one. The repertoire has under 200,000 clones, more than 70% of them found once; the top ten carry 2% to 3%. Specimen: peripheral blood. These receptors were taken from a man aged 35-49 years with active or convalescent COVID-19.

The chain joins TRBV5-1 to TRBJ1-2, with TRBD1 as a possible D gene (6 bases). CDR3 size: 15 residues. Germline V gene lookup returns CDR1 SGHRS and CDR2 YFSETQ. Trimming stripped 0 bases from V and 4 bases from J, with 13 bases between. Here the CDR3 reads CASSLETARGYGYTF. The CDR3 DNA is TGCGCCAGCAGCTTGGAAACCGCCAGGGGCTATGGCTACACCTTC.

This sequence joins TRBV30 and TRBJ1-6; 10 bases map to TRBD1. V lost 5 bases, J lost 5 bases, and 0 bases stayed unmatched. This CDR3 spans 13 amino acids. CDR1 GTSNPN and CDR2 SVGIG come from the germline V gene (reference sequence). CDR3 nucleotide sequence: TGTGCCTGGGGGACAGGGGATAATTCACCCCTCCACTTT. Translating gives CAWGTGDNSPLHF.

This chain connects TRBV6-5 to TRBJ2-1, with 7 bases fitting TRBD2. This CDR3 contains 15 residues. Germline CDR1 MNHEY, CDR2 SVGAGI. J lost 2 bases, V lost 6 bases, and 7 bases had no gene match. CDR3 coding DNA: TGTGCCAGCAGACGGGGGACTATAGCCTACAATGAGCAGTTCTTC. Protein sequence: CASRRGTIAYNEQFF.

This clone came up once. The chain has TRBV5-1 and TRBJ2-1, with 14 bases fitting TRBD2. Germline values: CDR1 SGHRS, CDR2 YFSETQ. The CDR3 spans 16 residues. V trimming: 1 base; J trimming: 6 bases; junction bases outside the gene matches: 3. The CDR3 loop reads CASSLKTSGGANEQFF. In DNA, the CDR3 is TGCGCCAGCAGCTTGAAGACTAGCGGGGGGGCCAATGAGCAGTTCTTC.

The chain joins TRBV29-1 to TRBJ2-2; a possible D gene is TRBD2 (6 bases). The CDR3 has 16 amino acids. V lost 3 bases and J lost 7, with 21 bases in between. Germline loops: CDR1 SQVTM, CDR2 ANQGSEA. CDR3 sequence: CSVDFVAGQGRGELFF. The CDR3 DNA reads TGCAGCGTTGACTTCGTTGCGGGGCAGGGTCGCGGGGAGCTGTTTTTT.

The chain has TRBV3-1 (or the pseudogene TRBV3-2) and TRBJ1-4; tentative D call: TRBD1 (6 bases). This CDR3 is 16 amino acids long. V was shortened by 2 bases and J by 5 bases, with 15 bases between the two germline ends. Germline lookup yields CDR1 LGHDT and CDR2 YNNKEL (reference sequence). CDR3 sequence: CASSQPTGTRNEKLFF. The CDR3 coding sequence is TGTGCCAGCAGCCAACCAACCGGGACAAGGAATGAAAAACTGTTTTTT.

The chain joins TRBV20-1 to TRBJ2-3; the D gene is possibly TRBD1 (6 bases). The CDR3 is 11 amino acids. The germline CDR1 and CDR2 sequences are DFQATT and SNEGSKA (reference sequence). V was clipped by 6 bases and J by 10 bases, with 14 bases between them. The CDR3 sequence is CSATQQGPQYF. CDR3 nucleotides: TGCAGTGCCACTCAACAGGGCCCGCAGTATTTT.

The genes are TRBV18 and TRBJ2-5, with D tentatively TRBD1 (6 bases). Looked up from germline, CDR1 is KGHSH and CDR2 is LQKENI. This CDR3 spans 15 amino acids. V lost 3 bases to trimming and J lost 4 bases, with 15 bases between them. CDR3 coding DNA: TGTGCCAGCTCACCTAACCAGGGGAATGTAGAGACCCAGTACTTC. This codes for CASSPNQGNVETQYF. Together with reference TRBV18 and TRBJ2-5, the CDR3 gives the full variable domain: NAGVMQNPRHLVRRRGQEARLRCSPMKGHSHVYWYRQLPEEGLKFMVYLQKENIIDESGMPKERFSAEFPKEGPSILRIQQVVRGDSAAYFCASSPNQGNVETQYFGPGTRLLVL.

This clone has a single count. The CDR3 DNA reads as TGTGCCAGCAGTTTTACCCACTGGGGCGAGGACTACGAGCAGTACTTC. Protein sequence: CASSFTHWGEDYEQYF. The V and J genes are TRBV28 and TRBJ2-7; possible D gene TRBD1, 5 bases. V lost 3 bases, J lost 3 bases, and 18 bases lay in between. The CDR3 sequence is 16 residues long. The germline V gene encodes CDR1 MDHEN and CDR2 SYDVKM.

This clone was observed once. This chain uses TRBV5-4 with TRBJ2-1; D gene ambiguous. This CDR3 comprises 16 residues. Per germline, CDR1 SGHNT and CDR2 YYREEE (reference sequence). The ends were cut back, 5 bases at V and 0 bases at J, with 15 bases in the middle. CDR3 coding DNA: TGTGCCAGCAGTATGAAGACGGGTAGCTCCTACAATGAGCAGTTCTTC. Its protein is CASSMKTGSSYNEQFF.

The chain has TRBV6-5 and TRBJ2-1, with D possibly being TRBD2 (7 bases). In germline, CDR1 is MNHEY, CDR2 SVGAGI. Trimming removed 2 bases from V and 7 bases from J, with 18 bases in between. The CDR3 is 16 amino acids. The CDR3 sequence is CASSYGGGGARNEQFF. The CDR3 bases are TGTGCCAGCAGTTACGGTGGTGGGGGGGCCAGAAATGAGCAGTTCTTC.

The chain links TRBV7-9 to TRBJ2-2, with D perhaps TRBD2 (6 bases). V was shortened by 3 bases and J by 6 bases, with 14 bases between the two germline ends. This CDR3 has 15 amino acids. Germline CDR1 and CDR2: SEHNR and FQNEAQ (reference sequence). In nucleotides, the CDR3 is TGTGCCAGCAGCTTGGGCTCGGGGGATCCCGGGGAGCTGTTTTTT. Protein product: CASSLGSGDPGELFF.